This T cell receptor beta chain was sequenced for a study of T-cell memory formation after mild COVID-19 (dated by TCRdb to about 2021). For the study in its entirety: TCR sequence clusters from the two donors were largely donor specific. T-cell clones expanding and contracting after mild COVID-19 in a couple of donors were tracked by longitudinal TCRalpha and TCRbeta repertoire sequencing. The cohort was made up of two young adult volunteers, one female and one male, who were previously healthy. General findings and caveats noted by the study authors: The second-wave clones that peaked on day 37 were not confirmed to be SARS-CoV-2 specific. Clones contracting from day 15 to 85 had balanced CD4/CD8 phenotypes, while a second wave expanding from day 15 to 37 was biased towards CD4+. Only a couple of mild cases were covered by the study, and larger cohorts that include severe cases with pre-infection samples were considered necessary. Contracting CD4+ clones were located mainly in the CM and EM memory subsets, whereas CD8+ clones were found to be enriched in EMRA. Some responding clones were detected in pre-infection memory, which suggested that pre-existing cross-reactive memory T cells had joined the SARS-CoV-2 response.

About this clonotype: The clone's antigen remains unknown. No much larger clone is present one base from it, and per-base qualities are unavailable.

The germline V gene (reference sequence) sets CDR1 to SEHNR and CDR2 to FQNEAQ. V was cut back by 6 bases and J by 5 bases, leaving a gap of 14 bases between them. The CDR3 runs 13 amino acids, cysteine and phenylalanine included. The retained sequence is limited to the CDR3, 39 bases, with the frame set at the first base. Ficoll-Paque density gradient centrifugation was the method used to isolate PBMCs. The listed sequencing device is Illumina NovaSeq 6000. TCRalpha and TCRbeta cDNA libraries were built by 5'RACE with constant-segment primers, adding sample barcodes and unique molecular identifiers. Trizol reagent was used to extract RNA from every sample. Libraries were amplified in two PCR steps, with a second sample barcode and Illumina TruSeq adapters added in the second step. Sequencing of libraries was performed on an Illumina NovaSeq with 2 x 150 bp paired-end reads. On the study's bioinformatics: With migec v1.2.7, reads were demultiplexed and then collapsed into UMI-guided consensus sequences. Using mixcr v2.1.11, the UMI consensuses were aligned to TRA and TRB V and J templates and assembled into clonotypes. Expanded or contracted clonotypes were those called significant by both edgeR and NoisET, with noise models trained on biological replicates. For edgeR calls, the thresholds were a false discovery rate-adjusted p below 0.01 and a log2 fold-change of 1. As an exploratory analysis of dynamics, PCA with hierarchical clustering was applied to max-normalized trajectories of the 1000 most abundant clonotypes. Each responding clone was given a CD4 or CD8 phenotype based on the CD4+ and CD8+ repertoires, which had been sequenced separately. TCRdb reprocessed the public reads (quality trimming at Q25 with fastp, clone calling with MiXCR) and kept in-frame beta chains. CDR3 protein sequences are deduplicated, and each keeps its most common genes and DNA. The V and J calls and clone size are TCRdb's, not the authors'. Across this sample there are fewer than 500,000 distinct CDR3 sequences, with around 27% seen only once. Roughly an eighth of the sample belongs to the ten largest clones.

The rearranged chain carries TRBV7-9 and TRBJ2-7; D gene: possibly TRBD1, on 6 matching bases. The sequenced material came from PBMCs or a T cell subset sorted from them (not recorded which). The receptor's source is an adult woman who had mild COVID-19 (a few samples of this study predate the infection). The sample titles of this study are shuffled in the database, so cell type and time point are left out; the donor was told from shared clones. CDR3 protein: CASSRGNWNEQYF. DNA sequence: TGTGCCAGCAGTAGGGGGAATTGGAACGAGCAGTACTTC.